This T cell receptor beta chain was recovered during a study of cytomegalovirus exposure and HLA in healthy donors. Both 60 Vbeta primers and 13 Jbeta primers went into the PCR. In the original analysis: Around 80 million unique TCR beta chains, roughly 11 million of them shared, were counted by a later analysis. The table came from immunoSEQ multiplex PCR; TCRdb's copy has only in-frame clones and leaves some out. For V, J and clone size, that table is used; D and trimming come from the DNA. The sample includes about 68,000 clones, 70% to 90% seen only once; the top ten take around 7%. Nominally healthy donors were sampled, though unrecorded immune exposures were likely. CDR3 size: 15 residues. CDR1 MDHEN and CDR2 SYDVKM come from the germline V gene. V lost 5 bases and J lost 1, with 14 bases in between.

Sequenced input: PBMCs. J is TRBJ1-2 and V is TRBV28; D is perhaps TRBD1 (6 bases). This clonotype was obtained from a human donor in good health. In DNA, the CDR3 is TGTGCCAGCAGTCCCGATAACAGGGTTAACTATGGCTACACCTTC. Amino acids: CASSPDNRVNYGYTF.